Presented here are 25 T cell receptor beta chains from one specimen sequenced in a study of blood T cell repertoires in COVID-19. Only in-frame clones appear in the TCRdb table, and some are missing; sequencing was by immunoSEQ multiplex PCR. The table lists approximately 120,000 clones, roughly 86% of them singletons, with approximately 16% in the top ten. The sequencing input was peripheral blood. The receptors shown here come from a woman in her forties or fifties who had recovered from COVID-19.

The chain employs TRBV11-2 and TRBJ1-3; TRBD1 matches at 10 bases. The CDR3 extends over 16 amino acids. Trimming at V came to 4 bases and at J to 2 bases, leaving 5 bases not matched to a gene. CDR1 and CDR2 (germline): SGHAT, FQNNGV. The CDR3 spells CASSSTGGSAGNTIYF. CDR3 in DNA: TGTGCCAGCAGCTCGACAGGGGGCTCCGCTGGAAACACCATATATTTT.

The chain is built from TRBV5-6 and TRBJ2-2; 8 positions match TRBD1. This CDR3 has 16 amino acids. Germline V gives CDR1 SGHDT, CDR2 YYEEEE. Germline trimming cut 3 bases from V and 5 bases from J; bases unmatched to any gene: 9. In DNA form, the CDR3 reads TGTGCCAGCAGCTACCAAACAGGGGGAAAAACCGGGGAGCTGTTTTTT. It codes for CASSYQTGGKTGELFF.

The J gene is TRBJ1-2, the V gene TRBV7-3; D is unresolved. V lost 5 bases and J 4 bases, leaving 17 bases between the germline ends. The germline gives CDR1 SGHTA, CDR2 FQGTGA. This CDR3 spans 15 amino acids. DNA of the CDR3: TGTGCCAGCAGCCTTACGGGGAAGACGGGCTATGGCTACACCTTC. This gives the protein CASSLTGKTGYGYTF.

V gene TRBV6-1 combines with J gene TRBJ1-4; D ambiguous. Trimming pared 2 bases from V and 6 bases from J, leaving 7 bases between. This CDR3 has 13 residues. Germline assignment: CDR1 MNHNS and CDR2 SASEGT. In DNA form, the CDR3 reads TGTGCCAGCAGTGAATCTTACTATGAAAAACTGTTTTTT. It specifies CASSESYYEKLFF.

The chain recombines TRBV3-1 (or the pseudogene TRBV3-2) with TRBJ2-3; the match to TRBD2 covers 8 bases. The germline V gene encodes CDR1 LGHDT and CDR2 YNNKEL (reference sequence). Losses at the gene ends were 1 base for V and 6 bases for J; bases not matched to a gene: 9. The CDR3 extends over 16 amino acids. CDR3 amino acids: CASSQGSGGFADTQYF. The CDR3 DNA follows: TGTGCCAGCAGCCAAGGCTCGGGGGGGTTTGCGGATACGCAGTATTTT.

The chain uses TRBV2 and TRBJ1-5; 10 bases agree with TRBD1. Germline V gene sequence: CDR1 SNHLY, CDR2 FYNNEI. The CDR3 is 15 amino acids. Trimming removed 4 bases from V and 0 bases from J; junction bases left unmatched: 0. The chain's CDR3 is CASSGQGASNQPQHF. As DNA, the CDR3 is TGTGCCAGCAGTGGACAGGGGGCTAGCAATCAGCCCCAGCATTTT.

This clone was observed a handful of times. The chain recombines TRBV11-2 with TRBJ2-1; maybe TRBD2 (5 bases). Germline V lookup: CDR1 SGHAT, CDR2 FQNNGV. V was cut by 5 bases and J by 4 bases, with 15 bases left in between. CDR3 length: 15 amino acids. The DNA for the CDR3 is TGTGCCAGCAGCCCTAGATCGGGCGGGTACAATGAGCAGTTCTTC. It specifies CASSPRSGGYNEQFF.

V usage is TRBV24-1 and J usage is TRBJ1-2, with 8 bases matching TRBD1. This CDR3 has 13 residues. V shed 7 bases, J shed 1 base, and the junction held 1 base outside the gene matches. CDR1 and CDR2 from the germline V gene are KGHDR and SFDVKD. CDR3: CATRDRVNYGYTF. The CDR3 DNA is TGTGCCACCAGGGACAGGGTTAACTATGGCTACACCTTC.

The chain links TRBV6-5 to TRBJ2-7; D not certain. CDR1 and CDR2 from the germline V gene are MNHEY and SVGAGI. The V end was cut by 10 bases, the J end by 1 base, with 14 bases between. The CDR3 is 13 amino acids. CDR3 nucleotide sequence: TGTGCCACCCTCGGTCCTCCTTCCTACGAGCAGTACTTC. Translation: CATLGPPSYEQYF.

V is TRBV5-1 and J is TRBJ1-1; no clear D gene. CDR3 length equals 14 residues. Per the germline V gene, CDR1 is SGHRS and CDR2 is YFSETQ. V was clipped by 0 bases and J by 4 bases, with 10 bases between them. CDR3 in amino acids: CASSLDSVGTEAFF. As DNA, the CDR3 is TGCGCCAGCAGCTTGGATTCGGTTGGCACTGAAGCTTTCTTT. The full variable domain, in which reference TRBV5-1 and TRBJ1-1 provide the parts outside the CDR3, is KAGVTQTPRYLIKTRGQQVTLSCSPISGHRSVSWYQQTPGQGLQFLFEYFSETQRNKGNFPGRFSGRQFSNSRSEMNVSTLELGDSALYLCASSLDSVGTEAFFGQGTRLTVV.

V and J are TRBV5-1 and TRBJ2-7; 10 nucleotides match TRBD2. The CDR3 sequence is 14 residues long. The ends lost 1 base at V and 5 bases at J; junction bases unmatched: 3. In germline, CDR1 is SGHRS, CDR2 YFSETQ. Here the CDR3 reads CASSLLTSGNEQYF. CDR3 coding DNA: TGCGCCAGCAGCTTGCTTACTAGCGGGAACGAGCAGTACTTC.

The chain joins TRBV6-2 or TRBV6-3 to TRBJ1-5, with TRBD1 as a possible D gene (6 bases). The CDR3 covers 14 residues. CDR1 MNHEY and CDR2 SVGEGT come from the germline V gene. Trimming removed 6 bases from V and 3 bases from J, with 12 bases in between. The DNA of the CDR3 is TGTGCCAGCAGCCTACACAGGGCCAATCAGCCCCAGCATTTT. As protein: CASSLHRANQPQHF.

This chain joins TRBV30 and TRBJ1-4, with D maybe TRBD1 (5 bases). Germline loops: CDR1 GTSNPN, CDR2 SVGIG (reference sequence). V was pared by 4 bases and J by 4 bases, with 16 bases between. CDR3 length equals 15 residues. CDR3 coding DNA: TGTGCCTGGAACCACGGGGGGGTCTTTAATGAAAAACTGTTTTTT. It specifies CAWNHGGVFNEKLFF.

The CDR3 nucleotides read TGTGCCATCAGTGGAGTCAGGGGCCCCTCCGGTGGCTACACCTTC. This translates into CAISGVRGPSGGYTF. V gene TRBV10-3 combines with J gene TRBJ1-2; D might be TRBD1 (6 bases). V was pared by 4 bases and J by 7 bases, with 19 bases between. The CDR3 loop spans 15 amino acids. Per the germline V gene, CDR1 is ENHRY and CDR2 is SYGVKD.

The chain is built from TRBV7-3 and TRBJ1-1; possible D gene TRBD1, 5 bases. V lost 0 bases, J lost 3 bases, and 5 bases lay in between. The CDR3 is 13 amino acids. The germline CDR1 and CDR2 sequences are SGHTA and FQGTGA. In DNA form, the CDR3 reads TGTGCCAGCAGCTTAACAGGGGACACTGAAGCTTTCTTT. Amino acids: CASSLTGDTEAFF.

This chain links TRBV13 with TRBJ1-5, with D possibly matching TRBD1 (5 bases). The CDR3 runs 15 residues. Per germline, CDR1 PRHDT and CDR2 FYEKMQ (reference sequence). V lost 5 bases and J 6 bases, leaving 17 bases between the germline ends. The CDR3 sequence is CASSRGRGEGQPQHF. In DNA form, the CDR3 reads TGTGCCAGCAGCCGAGGACGGGGGGAGGGTCAGCCCCAGCATTTT.

This rearrangement joins TRBV18 to TRBJ2-7; TRBD2 matches 7 bases. The CDR3 spans 14 residues. Trimming took 6 bases from V and 5 from J; bases not matched to a gene: 10. Germline lookup yields CDR1 KGHSH and CDR2 LQKENI. CDR3 protein: CASSLRSGGDEQYF. The CDR3 DNA follows: TGTGCCAGCTCCCTACGCTCGGGGGGAGACGAGCAGTACTTC.

This chain connects TRBV6-1 to TRBJ2-3; 12 bases align to TRBD2. Germline loops: CDR1 MNHNS, CDR2 SASEGT. The junction had 8 bases not matched to a gene; V was cut back by 4 bases and J by 6 bases. CDR3 length: 16 residues. The CDR3 sequence: CASSARLAGVMDTQYF. The CDR3 DNA sequence: TGTGCCAGCAGTGCGCGACTAGCGGGGGTGATGGATACGCAGTATTTT.

V is TRBV7-2 and J is TRBJ1-6, with D possibly being TRBD1 (5 bases). From germline, CDR1 is SGHTA and CDR2 FQGNSA. This CDR3 is built from 15 residues. Trimming took 7 bases from V and 7 from J, leaving 17 bases between them. The CDR3 DNA sequence: TGTGCCAGCACATCCCAGGCACAGGTCAATTCACCCCTCCACTTT. This codes for CASTSQAQVNSPLHF.

The chain is built from TRBV2 and TRBJ2-5; TRBD2 agrees at 10 bases. CDR1 and CDR2 (germline): SNHLY, FYNNEI. The CDR3 has 14 amino acids. Trimming cost V 4 bases and J 4 bases; bases outside gene matches: 3. The CDR3 spells CASSGASGGETQYF. The CDR3 region has the DNA TGTGCCAGCAGTGGGGCTAGCGGGGGAGAGACCCAGTACTTC.

The chain is built from TRBV7-9 and TRBJ2-7; 9 nucleotides line up with TRBD2. The germline CDR1 and CDR2 sequences are SEHNR and FQNEAQ (reference sequence). The CDR3 has 16 residues. The ends lost 2 bases at V and 6 bases at J; junction bases unmatched: 11. The CDR3 here is CASSLKLAGGSGEQYF. For the CDR3, the DNA is TGTGCCAGCAGCTTAAAACTGGCGGGAGGGAGTGGCGAGCAGTACTTC.

The chain combines TRBV5-1 with TRBJ2-5, with TRBD2 matching over 13 bases. The J segment lost 5 bases and the V segment lost 3 bases, leaving 4 bases of the junction unmatched. The germline V gene has CDR1 SGHRS and CDR2 YFSETQ. The CDR3 contains 15 residues. The DNA for the CDR3 is TGCGCCAGCAGCTGGGGGACTAGCGGGGATGAGACCCAGTACTTC. It yields the protein CASSWGTSGDETQYF.

In DNA form, the CDR3 reads TGTGCCAGCAGTCGAACGTCTAGCGGGAGAGGTGGGCAGTACTTC. Translated: CASSRTSSGRGGQYF. This chain connects TRBV27 to TRBJ2-7, with 10 bases aligning to TRBD2. CDR1 and CDR2 (germline): MNHEY, SMNVEV (reference sequence). V lost 5 bases and J lost 9; bases outside the gene matches: 13. This CDR3 has 15 amino acids.

The rearrangement joins TRBV7-6 to TRBJ2-2; D is possibly TRBD1 (6 bases). The V gene's germline CDR1 is SGHVS and CDR2 FNYEAQ. The CDR3 consists of 15 residues. V was cut by 1 base and J by 3 bases, with 9 bases left in between. CDR3 DNA sequence: TGTGCCAGCAGCTTAGAGGGGGTTTACACCGGGGAGCTGTTTTTT. Translation gives CASSLEGVYTGELFF.

The gene calls are TRBV6-2 or TRBV6-3 and TRBJ1-5; TRBD1 might be the D (6 bases). V was trimmed by 6 bases and J by 4 bases, leaving 13 bases between them. Germline V CDR1 and CDR2: MNHEY, SVGEGT. The CDR3 length is 14 residues. In DNA, the CDR3 is TGTGCCAGCAGCCCACAGGGTGGGAATCAGCCCCAGCATTTT. Translation gives CASSPQGGNQPQHF.